One TCR beta chain is described in this entry. The V and J ends lost 3 bases and 11 bases respectively, with 16 bases between them. CDR3 length: 13 amino acids. CDR1 is MNHNS, CDR2 SASEGT, per germline. Libraries were prepared by immunoSEQ multiplex PCR; TCRdb keeps only in-frame clonotypes and omits some of them. The table has 500,000 to 700,000 clones, roughly 95% seen once. These data are taken from a study of shared clonotypes between healthy human individuals. Naive CD8 cells were CD45RO-negative, positively selected for CCR7, excluding terminally differentiated effector memory CD45RA+ cells. This chain joins TRBV6-1 and TRBJ1-1, with D tentatively TRBD1 (6 bases). This sequence originates from a woman aged 25 to 39 in good health. Sequencing input: naive CD8+ T cells sorted from blood. DNA of the CDR3: TGTGCCAGCAGTGACAAGGGGGGCAGAGATGCTTTCTTT. Its translation is CASSDKGGRDAFF.